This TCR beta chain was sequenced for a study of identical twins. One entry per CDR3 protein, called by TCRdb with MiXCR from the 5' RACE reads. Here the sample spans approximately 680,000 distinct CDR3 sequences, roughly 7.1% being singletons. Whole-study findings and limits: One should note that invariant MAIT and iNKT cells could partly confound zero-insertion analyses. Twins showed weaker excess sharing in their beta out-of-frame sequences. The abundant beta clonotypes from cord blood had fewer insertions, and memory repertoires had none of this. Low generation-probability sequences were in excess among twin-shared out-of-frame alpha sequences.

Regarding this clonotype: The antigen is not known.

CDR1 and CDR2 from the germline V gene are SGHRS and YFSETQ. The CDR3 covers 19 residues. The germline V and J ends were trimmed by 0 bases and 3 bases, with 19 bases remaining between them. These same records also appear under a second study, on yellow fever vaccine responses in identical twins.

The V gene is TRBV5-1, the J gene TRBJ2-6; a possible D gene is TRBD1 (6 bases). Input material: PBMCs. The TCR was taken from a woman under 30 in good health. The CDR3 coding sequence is TGCGCCAGCAGCTTGGATGGAGTACAGGGTGGGGTTGGGGCCAACGTCCTGACTTTC. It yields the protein CASSLDGVQGGVGANVLTF.